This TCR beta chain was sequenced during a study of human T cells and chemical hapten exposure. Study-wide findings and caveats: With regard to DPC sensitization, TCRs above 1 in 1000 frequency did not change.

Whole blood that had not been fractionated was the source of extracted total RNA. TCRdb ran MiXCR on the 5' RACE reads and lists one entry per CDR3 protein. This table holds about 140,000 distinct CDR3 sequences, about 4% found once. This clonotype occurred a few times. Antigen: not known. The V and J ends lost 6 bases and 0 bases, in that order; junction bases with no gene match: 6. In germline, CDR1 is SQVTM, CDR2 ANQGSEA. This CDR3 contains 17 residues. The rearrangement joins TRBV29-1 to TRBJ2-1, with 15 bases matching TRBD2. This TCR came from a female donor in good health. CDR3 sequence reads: CSVSGLAGGSSYNEQFF. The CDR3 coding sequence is TGCAGCGTGTCAGGACTAGCGGGGGGGAGCTCCTACAATGAGCAGTTCTTC.